This T cell receptor (beta chain) stems from a study of blood T cell repertoires in COVID-19 (dated by TCRdb to about 2020). Looking at the study overall: Samples covering the acute and convalescent phases of COVID-19 were provided by collaborators in the United States, Italy and Spain. The prospective study material was composed of cDNA or gDNA derived from T cells, B-cell-depleted T cells, or PBMCs. Deeply sampled blood TCRbeta repertoires from subjects exposed to, actively infected with, or recovered from COVID-19 were included in the dataset. The repertoires were released in a freely available public database meant as a resource for research on the immune response to SARS-CoV-2. Samples came from the ongoing ImmuneRACE study (first 160 participants) plus 1,254 subjects from 6 global collaborators. Nearly every sample came with metadata listing a de-identified subject ID, COVID-19 status, age in years and sex. HLA class I and class II types, where available, came from metadata supplied by the sample provider rather than from assay-based typing. The paper's findings and limits, for the study overall: The quantity of clinical and demographic metadata differed by source and by participant and was supplied without curation.

Germline trimming: 1 base from V, 3 bases from J; junction bases outside gene matches: 9. Including cysteine and phenylalanine, the CDR3 has 16 amino acids. The read is trimmed to its CDR3 DNA, 48 bases read in frame from base 1. CDR1 and CDR2, looked up from the germline V gene, are SGHTA and FQGNSA. TCRbeta CDR3 regions were amplified from genomic DNA by means of the immunoSEQ Assay, a bias-controlled multiplex PCR. Under the source paper's analysis protocol: The number of nucleated cells in each sample was estimated by amplification of reference gene primers within the assay. To quantify the absolute abundance of each unique TCRbeta CDR3 rearrangement, sequence reads were collapsed and filtered. For each sample, productive Simpson clonality was calculated as the square root of Simpson's diversity index across productive rearrangements. Here the immuneACCESS table is served through TCRdb, limited to in-frame sequences with V and J called. Missing clones are a known gap in these copies; in checked studies unresolved V genes cover under half, and the rest lacks a known reason. The V and J calls and clone size were taken over from that table, and D and trimming were inferred from the DNA. In this sample the table shows roughly 240,000 clones, approximately 86% of which occur a single time. The ten biggest clones cover around 1.6% of the sample.

Turning to this clone: Its target antigen remains unknown. Base qualities are not at hand, and no much larger clone is one base apart.

A second Seattle source provided samples from volunteer blood donors who had recovered from COVID-19. The collaborating institutions used their own protocols to collect whole blood in K2EDTA tubes. For TCRbeta analysis, collaborator samples were shipped as frozen whole blood, as isolated PBMCs, or as DNA extracted from either sample type. The origin of this receptor is a woman aged 55 to 70 who had recovered from COVID-19. Sequencing was carried out using peripheral blood. The rearranged segments are TRBV7-2 and TRBJ2-7, and 7 bases in between align with TRBD1. Read as DNA, the sequence is TGTGCCAGCAGCTTAGGGCCCGGAACAGGGGTCTACGAGCAGTACTTC. This translates into CASSLGPGTGVYEQYF.